Below, one T cell receptor beta chain is given with its context. Measured with immunoSEQ multiplex PCR; TCRdb has only the in-frame clones, and not every one. This table has hundreds of thousands of clones, more than 75% appearing once. V was cut by 7 bases and J by 4 bases, with 16 bases left in between. Germline V lookup: CDR1 LGHNT, CDR2 FRNRAP. The length of the CDR3 is 14 residues. This record belongs to a study of shared T cell receptors in the human thymus. This sample was shared with a second study, whose subject was human thymus T cells. This second study says: Corrective cardiac surgery supplied the resected thymus tissue.

The rearrangement joins TRBV12-5 to TRBJ1-1; unclear D gene. Sequencing used thymocytes. This sequence was found in a boy under three years old with a congenital heart defect. The CDR3 sequence is CASALIWEGTEAFF. The CDR3 bases are TGTGCTAGTGCCCTAATATGGGAGGGCACTGAAGCTTTCTTT.